This T cell receptor (beta chain) was retrieved from a study of beta chain features in type 1 diabetes. Study-level results: Possibly, sequencing cDNA over-represented cells that had high TCR expression levels. Compared to healthy donors, patients appeared to have naive, central memory and Treg TCRB repertoires that were more alike. For Type 1 diabetes patients, all four CD4+ subsets carried TCRB CDR3s that were moderately but significantly shorter.

Germline values: CDR1 SGHTA, CDR2 FQGNSA. V lost 5 bases and J 1 base, leaving 12 bases between the germline ends. This CDR3 has 15 amino acids. Turning to this clone: Its antigen is unknown.

Sorting produced populations that all topped 98% purity. Since all of the isolated RNA was reverse transcribed, expressed TCRB transcripts were what got sequenced. Using immunoSEQ multiplex PCR, the repertoire was profiled, and TCRdb retains in-frame clones only, with some absent. The data show tens of thousands of clones, 45% to 50% seen once. The chain uses TRBV7-2 and TRBJ1-5, with a tentative D call TRBD1 (6 bases). The clonotype originates from a woman between 18 and 29 years old in good health. Sequences were obtained from central memory CD4+ T cells from blood. The CDR3, as DNA: TGTGCCAGCAGCGACCAACAGGGAAGCAATCAGCCCCAGCATTTT. Protein product: CASSDQQGSNQPQHF.